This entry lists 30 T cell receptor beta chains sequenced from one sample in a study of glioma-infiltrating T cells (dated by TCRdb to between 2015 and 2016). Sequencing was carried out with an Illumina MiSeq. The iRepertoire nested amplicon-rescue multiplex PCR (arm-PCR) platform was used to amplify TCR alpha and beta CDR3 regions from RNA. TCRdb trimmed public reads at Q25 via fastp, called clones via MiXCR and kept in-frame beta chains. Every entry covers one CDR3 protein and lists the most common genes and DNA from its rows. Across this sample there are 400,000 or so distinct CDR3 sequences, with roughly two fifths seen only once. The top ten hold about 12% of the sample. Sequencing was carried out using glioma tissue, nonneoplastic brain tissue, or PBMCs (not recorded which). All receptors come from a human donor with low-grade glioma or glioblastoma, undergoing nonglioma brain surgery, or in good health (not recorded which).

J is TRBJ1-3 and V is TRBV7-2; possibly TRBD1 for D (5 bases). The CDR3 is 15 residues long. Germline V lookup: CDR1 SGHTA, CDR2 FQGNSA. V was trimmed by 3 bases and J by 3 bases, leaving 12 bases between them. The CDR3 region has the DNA TGTGCCAGCAGCTTCGGGACGATGCATGGAAACACCATATATTTT. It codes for CASSFGTMHGNTIYF.

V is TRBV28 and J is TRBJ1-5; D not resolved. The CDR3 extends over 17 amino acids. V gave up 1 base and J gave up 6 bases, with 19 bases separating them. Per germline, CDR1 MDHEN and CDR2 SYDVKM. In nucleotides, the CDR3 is TGTGCCAGCAGTTTATCCCGATGGGGTAGTCGGGGTCAGCCCCAGCATTTT. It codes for CASSLSRWGSRGQPQHF.

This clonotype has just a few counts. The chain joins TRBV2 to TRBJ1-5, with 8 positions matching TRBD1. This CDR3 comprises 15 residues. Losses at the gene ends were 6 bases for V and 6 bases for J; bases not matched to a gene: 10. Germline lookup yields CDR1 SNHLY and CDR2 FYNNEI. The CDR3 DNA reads TGTGCCAGCAGCTCTGGGACAGGCCAGCGTCAGCCCCAGCATTTT. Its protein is CASSSGTGQRQPQHF.

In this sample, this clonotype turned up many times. Written as DNA, the CDR3 is TGCAGTGCCTATTCGGGTGGGGCGCGAGGCAATCAGCCCCAGCATTTT. This codes for CSAYSGGARGNQPQHF. The chain joins TRBV20-1 to TRBJ1-5; D possibly corresponds to TRBD1 (5 bases). V was trimmed by 6 bases and J by 2 bases, leaving 20 bases between them. The CDR3 is 16 amino acids. The germline V gene encodes CDR1 DFQATT and CDR2 SNEGSKA (reference sequence).

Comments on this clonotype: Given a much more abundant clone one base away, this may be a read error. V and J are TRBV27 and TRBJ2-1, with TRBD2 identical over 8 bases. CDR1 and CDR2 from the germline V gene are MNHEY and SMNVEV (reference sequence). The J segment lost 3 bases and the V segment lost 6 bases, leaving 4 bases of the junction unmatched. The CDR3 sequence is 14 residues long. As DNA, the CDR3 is TGTGCCAGCAGGGTACTAGCGGTCTACAATGAGCAGTTCTTC. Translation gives CASRVLAVYNEQFF.

CDR3 sequence reads: CASSQSGPNTEAFF. CDR3 coding DNA: TGCGCCAGCAGCCAGTCCGGGCCGAACACTGAAGCTTTCTTT. The chain combines TRBV5-1 with TRBJ1-1; D is unresolved. The CDR3 contains 14 residues. Trimming stripped 4 bases from V and 1 base from J, with 11 bases between. Per germline, CDR1 SGHRS and CDR2 YFSETQ.

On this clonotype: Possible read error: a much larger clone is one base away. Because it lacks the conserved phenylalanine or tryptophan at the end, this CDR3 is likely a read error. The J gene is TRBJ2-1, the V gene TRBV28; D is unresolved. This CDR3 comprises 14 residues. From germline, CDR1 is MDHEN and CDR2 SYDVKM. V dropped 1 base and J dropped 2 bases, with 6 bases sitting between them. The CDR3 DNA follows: TGTGCCAGCAGTTTATTTGGCGCCTACAATGAGCAGTTCCTC. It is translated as CASSLFGAYNEQFL.

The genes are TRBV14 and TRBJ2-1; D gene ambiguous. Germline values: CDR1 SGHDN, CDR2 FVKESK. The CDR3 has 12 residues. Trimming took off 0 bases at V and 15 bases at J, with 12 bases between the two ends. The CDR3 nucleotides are TGTGCCAGCAGCCAAGATTCCCTCCGGCGGTTCTTC. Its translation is CASSQDSLRRFF.

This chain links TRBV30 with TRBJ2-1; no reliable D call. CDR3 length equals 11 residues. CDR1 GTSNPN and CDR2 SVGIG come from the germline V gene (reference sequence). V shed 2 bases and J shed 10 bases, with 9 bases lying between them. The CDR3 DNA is TGTGCCTGGAGTTTACAGACCGAGCAGTTCTTC. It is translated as CAWSLQTEQFF. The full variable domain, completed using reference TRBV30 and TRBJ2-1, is SQTIHQWPATLVQPVGSPLSLECTVEGTSNPNLYWYRQAAGRGLQLLFYSVGIGQISSEVPQNLSASRPQDRQFILSSKKLLLSDSGFYLCAWSLQTEQFFGPGTRLTVL.

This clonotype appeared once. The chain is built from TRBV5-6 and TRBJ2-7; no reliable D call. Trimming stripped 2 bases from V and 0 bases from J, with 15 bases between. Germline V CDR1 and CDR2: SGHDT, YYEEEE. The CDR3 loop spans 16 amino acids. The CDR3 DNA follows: TGTGCCAGCAGCTTAGGATTGACCCTCAGCTCCTACGAGCAGTACTTC. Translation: CASSLGLTLSSYEQYF. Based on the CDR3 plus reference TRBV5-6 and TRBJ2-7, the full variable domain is DAGVTQSPTHLIKTRGQQVTLRCSPKSGHDTVSWYQQALGQGPQFIFQYYEEEERQRGNFPDRFSGHQFPNYSSELNVNALLLGDSALYLCASSLGLTLSSYEQYFGPGTRLTVT.

CDR3 in amino acids: CASSLGPLAGGPFGEQYF. In DNA form, the CDR3 reads TGTGCCAGCAGCTTAGGGCCCCTAGCGGGAGGGCCGTTTGGTGAGCAGTACTTC. V is TRBV11-2 and J is TRBJ2-7; 12 bases fit TRBD2. This CDR3 region has 18 residues. Trimming cost V 1 base and J 7 bases; bases outside gene matches: 14. CDR1 and CDR2 (germline): SGHAT, FQNNGV.

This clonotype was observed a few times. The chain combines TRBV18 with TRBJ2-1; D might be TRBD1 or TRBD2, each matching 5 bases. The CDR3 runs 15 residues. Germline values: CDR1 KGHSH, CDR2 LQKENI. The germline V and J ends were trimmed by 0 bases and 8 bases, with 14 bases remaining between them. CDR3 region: CASSPPAGLGDEQFF. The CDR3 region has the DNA TGTGCCAGCTCACCACCTGCAGGGTTGGGGGATGAGCAGTTCTTC.

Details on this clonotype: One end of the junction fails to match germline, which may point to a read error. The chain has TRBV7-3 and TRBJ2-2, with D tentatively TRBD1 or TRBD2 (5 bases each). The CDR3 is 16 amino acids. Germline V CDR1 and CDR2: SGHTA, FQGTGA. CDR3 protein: CASSVTGLQVTGELFF. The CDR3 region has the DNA TGTGCCAGCAGCGTAACAGGACTCCAAGTTACCGGGGAGCTGTTTTTT.

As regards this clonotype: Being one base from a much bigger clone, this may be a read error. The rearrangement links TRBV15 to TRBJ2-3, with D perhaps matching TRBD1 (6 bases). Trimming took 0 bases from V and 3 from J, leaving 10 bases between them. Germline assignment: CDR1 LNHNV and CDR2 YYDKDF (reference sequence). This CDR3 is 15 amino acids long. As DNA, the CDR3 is TGTGCCACCAGCAGAGACAGGGGATTAACAGATACGCAGTATTTT. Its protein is CATSRDRGLTDTQYF.

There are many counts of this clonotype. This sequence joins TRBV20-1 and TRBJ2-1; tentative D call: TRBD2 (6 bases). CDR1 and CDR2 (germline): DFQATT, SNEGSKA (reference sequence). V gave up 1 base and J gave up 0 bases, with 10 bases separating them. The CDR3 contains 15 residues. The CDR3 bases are TGCAGTGCTAGAGTTGTCGGGAGCTCCTACAATGAGCAGTTCTTC. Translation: CSARVVGSSYNEQFF.

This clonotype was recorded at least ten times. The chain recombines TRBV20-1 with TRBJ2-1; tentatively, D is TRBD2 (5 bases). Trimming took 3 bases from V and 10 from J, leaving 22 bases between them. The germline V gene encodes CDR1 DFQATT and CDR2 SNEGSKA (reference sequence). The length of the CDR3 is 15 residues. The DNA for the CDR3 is TGCAGTGCTAGTAGTTCGCTCAAGGCTAGCAGGGAGCAGTTCTTC. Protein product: CSASSSLKASREQFF.

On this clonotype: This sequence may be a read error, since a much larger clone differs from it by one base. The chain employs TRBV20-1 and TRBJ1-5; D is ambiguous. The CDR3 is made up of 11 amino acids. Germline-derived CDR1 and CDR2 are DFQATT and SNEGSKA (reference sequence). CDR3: CSARGNQPQNF. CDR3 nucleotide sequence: TGCAGTGCTAGGGGAAATCAGCCCCAGAATTTT.

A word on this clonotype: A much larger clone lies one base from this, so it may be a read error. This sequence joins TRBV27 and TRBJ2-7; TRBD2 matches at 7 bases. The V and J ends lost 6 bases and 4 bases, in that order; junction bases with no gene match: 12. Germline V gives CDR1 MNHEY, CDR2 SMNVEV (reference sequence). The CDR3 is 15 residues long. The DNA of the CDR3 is TGTGCCAGCAGCTCGAACGGCGGGAGTATGTACGAGCAGTACTTC. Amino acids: CASSSNGGSMYEQYF.

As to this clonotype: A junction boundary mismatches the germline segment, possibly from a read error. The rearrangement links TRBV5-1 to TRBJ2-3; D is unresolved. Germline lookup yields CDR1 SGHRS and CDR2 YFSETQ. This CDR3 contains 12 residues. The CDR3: CASSPSTDKQYF. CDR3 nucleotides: TGCGCCAGCAGCCCCTCCACAGATAAGCAGTATTTT. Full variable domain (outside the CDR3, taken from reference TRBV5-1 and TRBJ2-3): KAGVTQTPRYLIKTRGQQVTLSCSPISGHRSVSWYQQTPGQGLQFLFEYFSETQRNKGNFPGRFSGRQFSNSRSEMNVSTLELGDSALYLCASSPSTDKQYFGPGTRLTVL.

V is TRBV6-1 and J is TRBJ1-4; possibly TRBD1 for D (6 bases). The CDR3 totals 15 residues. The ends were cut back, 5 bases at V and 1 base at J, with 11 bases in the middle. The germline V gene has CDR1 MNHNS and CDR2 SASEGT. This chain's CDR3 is CASSPLDRTNEKLFF. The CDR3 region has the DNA TGTGCCAGCAGTCCCCTGGACAGAACTAATGAAAAACTGTTTTTT.

In DNA, the CDR3 is TGTGCCAGTAGCCAACTCGGGGCGAGCAATCAGCCCCAGCATTTT. Translation: CASSQLGASNQPQHF. J is TRBJ1-5 and V is TRBV19; TRBD1 might be the D (5 bases). This CDR3 comprises 15 residues. In germline, CDR1 is LNHDA, CDR2 SQIVND (reference sequence). Trimming cost V 6 bases and J 1 base, with 13 bases left between them.

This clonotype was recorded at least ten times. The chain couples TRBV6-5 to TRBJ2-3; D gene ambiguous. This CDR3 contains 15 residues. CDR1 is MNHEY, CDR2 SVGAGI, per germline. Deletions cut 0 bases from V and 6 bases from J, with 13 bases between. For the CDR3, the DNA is TGTGCCAGCAGTTACTCGAGATCCAGAAGTGATACGCAGTATTTT. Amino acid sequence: CASSYSRSRSDTQYF.

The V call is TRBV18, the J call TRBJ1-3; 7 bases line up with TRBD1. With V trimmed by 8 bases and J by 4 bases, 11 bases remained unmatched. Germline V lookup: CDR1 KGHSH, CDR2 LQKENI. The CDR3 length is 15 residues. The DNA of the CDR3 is TGTGCCAGCGCGGAAGGGGGCCATCGGGGAAACACCATATATTTT. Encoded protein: CASAEGGHRGNTIYF.

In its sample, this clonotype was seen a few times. CDR3: CASSFGSTGELFF. In nucleotides, the CDR3 is TGTGCCAGCAGTTTTGGGTCGACCGGGGAGCTGTTTTTT. This chain uses TRBV12-3 or TRBV12-4 with TRBJ2-2; D is ambiguous. The CDR3 loop spans 13 amino acids. V was trimmed by 3 bases and J by 5 bases, leaving 7 bases between them.

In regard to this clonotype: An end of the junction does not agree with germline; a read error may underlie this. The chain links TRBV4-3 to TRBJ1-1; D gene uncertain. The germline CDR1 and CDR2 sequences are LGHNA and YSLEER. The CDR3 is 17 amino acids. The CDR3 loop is CASSQEGNQWVNAEAFF. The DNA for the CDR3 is TGCGCCAGCAGCCAAGAAGGGAATCAATGGGTGAACGCTGAAGCTTTCTTT.

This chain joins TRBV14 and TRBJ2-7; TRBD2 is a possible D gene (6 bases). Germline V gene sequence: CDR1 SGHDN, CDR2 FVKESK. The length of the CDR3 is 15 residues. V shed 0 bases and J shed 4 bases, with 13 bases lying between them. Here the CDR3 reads CASSQEGGRLYEQYF. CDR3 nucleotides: TGTGCCAGCAGCCAAGAAGGAGGGAGGTTATACGAGCAGTACTTC.

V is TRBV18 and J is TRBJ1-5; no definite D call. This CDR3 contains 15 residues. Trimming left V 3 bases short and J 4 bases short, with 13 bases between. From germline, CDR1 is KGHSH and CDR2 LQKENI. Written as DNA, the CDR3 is TGTGCCAGCTCACCGGGCCAGGTGAGGAATCAGCCCCAGCATTTT. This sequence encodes CASSPGQVRNQPQHF.

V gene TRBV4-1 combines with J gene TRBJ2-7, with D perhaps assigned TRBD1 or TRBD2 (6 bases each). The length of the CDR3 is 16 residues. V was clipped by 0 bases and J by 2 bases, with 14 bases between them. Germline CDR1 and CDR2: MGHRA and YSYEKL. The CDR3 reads CASSQDGLGGTYEQYF. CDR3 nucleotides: TGCGCCAGCAGCCAAGATGGGCTAGGGGGGACCTACGAGCAGTACTTC.

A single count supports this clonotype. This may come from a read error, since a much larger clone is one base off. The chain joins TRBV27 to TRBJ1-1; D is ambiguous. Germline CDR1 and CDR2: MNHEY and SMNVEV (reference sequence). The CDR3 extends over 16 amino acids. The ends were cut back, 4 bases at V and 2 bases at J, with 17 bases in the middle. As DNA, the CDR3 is TGTGCCAGCAGTTACTCATCTAGGCAGATAAACACTGAAGCTTTCTTT. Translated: CASSYSSRQINTEAFF.

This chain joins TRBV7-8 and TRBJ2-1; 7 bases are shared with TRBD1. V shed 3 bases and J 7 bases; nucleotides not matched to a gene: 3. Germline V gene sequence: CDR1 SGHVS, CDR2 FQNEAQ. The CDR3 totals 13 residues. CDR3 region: CASSFDRENEQFF. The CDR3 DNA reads TGTGCCAGCAGCTTCGACAGGGAGAATGAGCAGTTCTTC.